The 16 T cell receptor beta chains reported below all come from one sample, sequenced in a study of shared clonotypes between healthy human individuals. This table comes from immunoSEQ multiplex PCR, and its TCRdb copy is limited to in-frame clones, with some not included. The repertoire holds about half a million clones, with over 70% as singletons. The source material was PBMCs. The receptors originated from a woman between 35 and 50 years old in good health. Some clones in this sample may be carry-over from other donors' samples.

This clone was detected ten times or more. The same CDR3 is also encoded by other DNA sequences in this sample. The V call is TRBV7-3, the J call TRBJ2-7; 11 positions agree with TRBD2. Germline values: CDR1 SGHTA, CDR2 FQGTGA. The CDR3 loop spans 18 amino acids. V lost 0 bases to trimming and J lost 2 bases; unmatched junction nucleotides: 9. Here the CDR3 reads CASSLTSSGRSSPYEQYF. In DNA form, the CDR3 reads TGTGCCAGCAGCTTAACCTCTAGCGGGAGGAGTAGCCCCTACGAGCAGTACTTC.

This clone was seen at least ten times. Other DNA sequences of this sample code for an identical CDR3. CDR3 sequence: CASSFEQGAGNEQFF. The CDR3 region has the DNA TGTGCCAGCAGTTTCGAACAGGGGGCGGGTAATGAGCAGTTCTTC. The rearrangement links TRBV6-4 to TRBJ2-1, with 9 bases matching TRBD1. The CDR3 runs to 15 residues. The trim removed 5 bases at V and 7 bases at J, leaving 9 bases unmatched. Germline CDR1 and CDR2: MRHNA and SNTAGT.

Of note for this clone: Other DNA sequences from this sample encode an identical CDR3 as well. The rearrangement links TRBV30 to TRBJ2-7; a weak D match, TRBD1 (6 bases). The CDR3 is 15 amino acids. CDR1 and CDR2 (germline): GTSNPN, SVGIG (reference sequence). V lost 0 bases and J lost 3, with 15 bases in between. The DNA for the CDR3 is TGTGCCTGGAGTGTATTGGCAGGGGTTAGCTACGAGCAGTACTTC. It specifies CAWSVLAGVSYEQYF.

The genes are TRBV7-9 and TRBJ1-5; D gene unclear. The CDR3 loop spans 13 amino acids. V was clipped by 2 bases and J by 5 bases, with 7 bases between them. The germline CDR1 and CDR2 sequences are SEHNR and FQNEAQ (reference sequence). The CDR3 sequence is CASSLYTDQPQHF. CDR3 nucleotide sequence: TGTGCCAGCAGCTTATATACGGATCAGCCCCAGCATTTT.

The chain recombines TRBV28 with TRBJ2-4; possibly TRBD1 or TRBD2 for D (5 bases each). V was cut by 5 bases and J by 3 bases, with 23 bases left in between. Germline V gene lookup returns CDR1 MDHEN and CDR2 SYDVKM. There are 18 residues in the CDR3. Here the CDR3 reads CASSDRDGGFKGKNIQYF. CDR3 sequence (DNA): TGTGCCAGCAGTGACCGGGACGGCGGGTTCAAAGGCAAAAACATTCAGTACTTC.

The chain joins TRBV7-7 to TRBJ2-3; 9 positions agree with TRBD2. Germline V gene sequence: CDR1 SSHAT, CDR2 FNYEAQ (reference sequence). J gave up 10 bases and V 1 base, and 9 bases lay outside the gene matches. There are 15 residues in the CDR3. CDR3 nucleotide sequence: TGTGCCAGCAGCTTAGGCGGCGGGAGGGCTGATGCGCAGTATTTT. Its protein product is CASSLGGGRADAQYF.

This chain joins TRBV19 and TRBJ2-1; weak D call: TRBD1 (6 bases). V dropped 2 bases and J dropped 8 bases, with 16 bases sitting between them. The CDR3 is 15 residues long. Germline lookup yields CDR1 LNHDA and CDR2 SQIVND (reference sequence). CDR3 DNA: TGTGCCAGTAGTATAACAGGGACCGGGATGGATGAGCAGTTCTTC. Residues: CASSITGTGMDEQFF.

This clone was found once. The CDR3: CASSIERQPYNEQFF. The DNA for the CDR3 is TGTGCCAGTAGTATCGAAAGGCAGCCATACAATGAGCAGTTCTTC. The chain couples TRBV19 to TRBJ2-1; no clear D. V shed 3 bases and J shed 4 bases, with 13 bases lying between them. Germline V gene lookup returns CDR1 LNHDA and CDR2 SQIVND (reference sequence). This CDR3 spans 15 amino acids.

CDR3 in amino acids: CASSLRDADTQYF. In nucleotides, the CDR3 is TGTGCCAGCAGCCTCAGAGATGCAGATACGCAGTATTTT. The J gene is TRBJ2-3, the V gene TRBV14; D is unclear. Per the germline V gene, CDR1 is SGHDN and CDR2 is FVKESK. Deletions cut 4 bases from V and 4 bases from J, with 9 bases between. CDR3 length: 13 residues.

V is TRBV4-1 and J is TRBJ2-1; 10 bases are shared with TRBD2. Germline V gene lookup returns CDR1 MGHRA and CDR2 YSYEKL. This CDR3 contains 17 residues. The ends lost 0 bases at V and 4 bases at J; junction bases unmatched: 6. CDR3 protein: CASSQDQRLAGYNEQFF. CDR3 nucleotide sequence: TGCGCCAGCAGCCAAGATCAGCGACTAGCGGGTTACAATGAGCAGTTCTTC.

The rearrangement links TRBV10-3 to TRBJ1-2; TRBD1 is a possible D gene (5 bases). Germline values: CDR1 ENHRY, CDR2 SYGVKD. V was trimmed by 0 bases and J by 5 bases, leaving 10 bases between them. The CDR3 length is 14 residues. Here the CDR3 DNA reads TGTGCCATCAGTGAGTCGGGCAGGGAATATGGCTACACCTTC. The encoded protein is CAISESGREYGYTF.

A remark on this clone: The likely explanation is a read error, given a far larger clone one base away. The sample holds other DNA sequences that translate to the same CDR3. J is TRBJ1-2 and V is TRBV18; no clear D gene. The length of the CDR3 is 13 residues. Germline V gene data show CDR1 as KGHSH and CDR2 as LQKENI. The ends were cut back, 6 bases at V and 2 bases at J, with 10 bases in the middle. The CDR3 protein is CASSRGQNYGYTF. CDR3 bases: TGTGCCAGCTCCCGCGGGCAGAACTATGGCTACACCTTC.

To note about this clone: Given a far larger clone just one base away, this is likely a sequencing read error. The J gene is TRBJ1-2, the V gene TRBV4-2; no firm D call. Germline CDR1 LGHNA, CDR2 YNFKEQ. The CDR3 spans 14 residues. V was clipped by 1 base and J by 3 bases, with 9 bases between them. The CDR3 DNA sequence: TGTGCCAGCAGCCAAGTTCCGAACTACTATGGCTACACCTTC. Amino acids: CASSQVPNYYGYTF.

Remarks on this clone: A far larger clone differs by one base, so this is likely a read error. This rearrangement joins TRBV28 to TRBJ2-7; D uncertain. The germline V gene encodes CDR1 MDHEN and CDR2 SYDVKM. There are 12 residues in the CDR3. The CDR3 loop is CASSLAVYEQCF. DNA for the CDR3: TGTGCCAGCAGTTTAGCGGTCTACGAGCAGTGCTTC.

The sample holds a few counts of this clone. The CDR3 DNA reads TGTGCCAGCTCACCGGGGCGAACGAACACTGAAGCTTTCTTT. Translating gives CASSPGRTNTEAFF. V usage is TRBV18 and J usage is TRBJ1-1; D is perhaps TRBD1 (5 bases). CDR3 length equals 14 residues. V was cut by 3 bases and J by 1 base, with 9 bases left in between. CDR1 and CDR2 (germline): KGHSH, LQKENI.

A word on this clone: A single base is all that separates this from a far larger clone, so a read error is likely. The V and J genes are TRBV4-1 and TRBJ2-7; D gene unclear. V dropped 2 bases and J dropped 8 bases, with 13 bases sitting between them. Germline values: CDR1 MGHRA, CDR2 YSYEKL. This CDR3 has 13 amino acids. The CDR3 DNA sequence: TGCGCCAGCAGCCAACTAGTGGGGTACAAGCAGTACTTC. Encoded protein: CASSQLVGYKQYF.